A selection of T cell receptor beta chains follows, all from one sample in a study of shared clonotypes between healthy human individuals. Produced via immunoSEQ multiplex PCR; TCRdb's table is partial and in-frame only. This sample has some 240,000 clones; 65% to 70% occur once, and the top ten carry approximately 12%. The source material was memory CD4+ T cells sorted from blood. The receptors come from a man between 25 and 39 years old in good health. Each CDR3 is given with its conserved first and last residue. Fields, in order: D gene, CDR3 length, V gene, J gene, clone size, CDR3 protein, CDR3 DNA. A D gene is named only where the DNA matches it firmly. Size is stated for part of the rows, as once, few or many counts, or as a class when the clone is expanded.

d_call: TRBD2; cdr3_length: 15; v_call: TRBV5-5; j_call: TRBJ2-1; clone_size: .; cdr3_aa: CASSPRGGGSSEQFF; cdr3_nt: TGTGCCAGCAGCCCCCGGGGGGGAGGTTCGAGTGAGCAGTTCTTC
d_call: .; cdr3_length: 14; v_call: TRBV9; j_call: TRBJ1-3; clone_size: once; cdr3_aa: CASSGDPSGNTIYF; cdr3_nt: TGTGCCAGCAGCGGAGACCCCTCTGGAAACACCATATATTTT
d_call: .; cdr3_length: 15; v_call: TRBV5-1; j_call: TRBJ2-6; clone_size: .; cdr3_aa: CASSLSLGGANVLTF; cdr3_nt: TGCGCCAGCAGCCTAAGTTTGGGAGGGGCCAACGTCCTGACTTTC
d_call: TRBD1; cdr3_length: 13; v_call: TRBV10-2; j_call: TRBJ1-5; clone_size: .; cdr3_aa: CAARQGDNQPQHF; cdr3_nt: TGCGCCGCAAGACAGGGGGACAATCAGCCCCAGCATTTT
d_call: .; cdr3_length: 15; v_call: TRBV18; j_call: TRBJ2-5; clone_size: .; cdr3_aa: CATSGTYQQKETQYF; cdr3_nt: TGTGCCACCTCCGGGACATATCAGCAAAAAGAGACCCAGTACTTC
d_call: .; cdr3_length: 13; v_call: TRBV11-2; j_call: TRBJ2-3; clone_size: .; cdr3_aa: CASSPTEEYTQYF; cdr3_nt: TGTGCCAGCAGCCCTACTGAGGAATATACGCAGTATTTT
d_call: TRBD1; cdr3_length: 14; v_call: TRBV19; j_call: TRBJ1-1; clone_size: .; cdr3_aa: CASSNRPGTGEAFF; cdr3_nt: TGTGCCAGTAGTAACCGTCCCGGGACAGGAGAAGCTTTCTTT
d_call: .; cdr3_length: 13; v_call: TRBV11-3; j_call: TRBJ2-5; clone_size: .; cdr3_aa: CASSPREGQTQYF; cdr3_nt: TGTGCCAGCAGCCCCCGAGAGGGTCAGACCCAGTACTTC
d_call: TRBD1; cdr3_length: 14; v_call: TRBV14; j_call: TRBJ2-7; clone_size: .; cdr3_aa: CASSPQGFSYEQYF; cdr3_nt: TGTGCCAGCAGTCCACAGGGGTTTTCCTACGAGCAGTACTTC
d_call: TRBD1; cdr3_length: 15; v_call: TRBV5-6; j_call: TRBJ2-7; clone_size: many; cdr3_aa: CASSPGDRQWYEQYF; cdr3_nt: TGTGCCAGCAGCCCGGGGGACAGGCAGTGGTACGAGCAGTACTTC
d_call: TRBD1; cdr3_length: 15; v_call: TRBV7-2; j_call: TRBJ2-3; clone_size: once; cdr3_aa: CASSHDRVSTDTQYF; cdr3_nt: TGTGCCAGCAGCCACGACAGGGTTAGCACAGATACGCAGTATTTT
d_call: .; cdr3_length: 14; v_call: TRBV11-2; j_call: TRBJ2-3; clone_size: .; cdr3_aa: CASSPQATPDTQYF; cdr3_nt: TGTGCCAGCAGCCCGCAAGCAACCCCAGATACGCAGTATTTT
d_call: TRBD1; cdr3_length: 15; v_call: TRBV5-4; j_call: TRBJ2-7; clone_size: .; cdr3_aa: CASSPRGRGMYEQYF; cdr3_nt: TGTGCCAGCAGCCCCCGGGGCAGGGGGATGTACGAGCAGTACTTC
d_call: .; cdr3_length: 14; v_call: TRBV5-1; j_call: TRBJ2-3; clone_size: .; cdr3_aa: CASSLGAGADTQYF; cdr3_nt: TGCGCCAGCAGCCTGGGGGCAGGGGCAGATACGCAGTATTTT
d_call: .; cdr3_length: 17; v_call: TRBV5-4; j_call: TRBJ2-3; clone_size: .; cdr3_aa: CASSLRGLAEDTDTQYF; cdr3_nt: TGTGCCAGCAGCTTGAGGGGGCTAGCGGAAGACACAGATACGCAGTATTTT
d_call: TRBD1; cdr3_length: 14; v_call: TRBV19; j_call: TRBJ1-1; clone_size: .; cdr3_aa: CASNRGPSNTEAFF; cdr3_nt: TGTGCCAGTAACAGGGGGCCCTCCAACACTGAAGCTTTCTTT
d_call: .; cdr3_length: 14; v_call: TRBV4-1; j_call: TRBJ2-5; clone_size: .; cdr3_aa: CASSQVASQETQYF; cdr3_nt: TGCGCCAGCAGCCAAGTGGCCAGCCAAGAGACCCAGTACTTC
d_call: .; cdr3_length: 12; v_call: TRBV2; j_call: TRBJ1-3; clone_size: .; cdr3_aa: CASRTEGNTIYF; cdr3_nt: TGTGCCAGCAGGACAGAGGGAAACACCATATATTTT
d_call: .; cdr3_length: 11; v_call: TRBV27; j_call: TRBJ2-5; clone_size: few; cdr3_aa: CASSLAETQYF; cdr3_nt: TGTGCCAGCAGTTTAGCAGAGACCCAGTACTTC
d_call: .; cdr3_length: 14; v_call: TRBV7-3; j_call: TRBJ2-1; clone_size: .; cdr3_aa: CASSTGMKSNEQFF; cdr3_nt: TGTGCCAGCAGCACAGGAATGAAGAGCAATGAGCAGTTCTTC
d_call: .; cdr3_length: 14; v_call: TRBV9; j_call: TRBJ1-5; clone_size: few; cdr3_aa: CASSAGDQDQPQHF; cdr3_nt: TGTGCCAGCAGCGCAGGGGACCAAGATCAGCCCCAGCATTTT
d_call: .; cdr3_length: 15; v_call: TRBV21-1; j_call: TRBJ2-1; clone_size: .; cdr3_aa: CASSTGTRGYNEQFF; cdr3_nt: TGTGCCAGCAGCACCGGGACTAGAGGGTACAATGAGCAGTTCTTC
d_call: TRBD1; cdr3_length: 16; v_call: TRBV9; j_call: TRBJ2-1; clone_size: .; cdr3_aa: CASSVSGTGGYNEQFF; cdr3_nt: TGTGCCAGCAGCGTATCCGGGACAGGGGGCTACAATGAGCAGTTCTTC
d_call: .; cdr3_length: 13; v_call: TRBV28; j_call: TRBJ1-5; clone_size: .; cdr3_aa: CASSFAGDQPQHF; cdr3_nt: TGTGCCAGCAGTTTCGCGGGAGATCAGCCCCAGCATTTT
d_call: TRBD1; cdr3_length: 15; v_call: TRBV7-9; j_call: TRBJ2-1; clone_size: .; cdr3_aa: CASSSRDRVYNEQFF; cdr3_nt: TGTGCCAGCAGCTCCCGGGACAGGGTCTACAATGAGCAGTTCTTC
d_call: .; cdr3_length: 13; v_call: TRBV5-1; j_call: TRBJ1-1; clone_size: .; cdr3_aa: CASSLRDEAEAFF; cdr3_nt: TGCGCCAGCAGCTTGAGGGATGAGGCTGAAGCTTTCTTT
d_call: .; cdr3_length: 15; v_call: TRBV7-2; j_call: TRBJ2-3; clone_size: once; cdr3_aa: CASSLGPEFTDTQYF; cdr3_nt: TGTGCCAGCAGCTTAGGGCCAGAATTCACAGATACGCAGTATTTT
d_call: .; cdr3_length: 13; v_call: TRBV21-1; j_call: TRBJ2-1; clone_size: .; cdr3_aa: CASSGREGNEQFF; cdr3_nt: TGTGCCAGCAGCGGTAGGGAGGGCAATGAGCAGTTCTTC
d_call: TRBD1; cdr3_length: 16; v_call: TRBV6-6; j_call: TRBJ1-1; clone_size: .; cdr3_aa: CASSYSPGQGNTEAFF; cdr3_nt: TGTGCCAGCAGTTACTCGCCGGGACAGGGGAACACTGAAGCTTTCTTT
d_call: .; cdr3_length: 14; v_call: TRBV5-4; j_call: TRBJ2-5; clone_size: once; cdr3_aa: CASSFLAEQETQYF; cdr3_nt: TGTGCCAGCAGCTTCTTGGCCGAACAAGAGACCCAGTACTTC
d_call: TRBD1; cdr3_length: 15; v_call: TRBV28; j_call: TRBJ2-5; clone_size: .; cdr3_aa: CASSRRQGARETQYF; cdr3_nt: TGTGCCAGCAGTCGCCGACAGGGGGCTCGCGAGACCCAGTACTTC
d_call: .; cdr3_length: 16; v_call: TRBV6-6; j_call: TRBJ2-2; clone_size: .; cdr3_aa: CASSPKATLLPGELFF; cdr3_nt: TGTGCCAGCAGCCCGAAAGCGACCCTACTGCCCGGGGAGCTGTTTTTT
d_call: .; cdr3_length: 12; v_call: TRBV6-1; j_call: TRBJ2-1; clone_size: .; cdr3_aa: CASKTDYNEQFF; cdr3_nt: TGTGCCAGTAAGACGGACTACAATGAGCAGTTCTTC
d_call: .; cdr3_length: 14; v_call: TRBV1; j_call: TRBJ2-5; clone_size: .; cdr3_aa: CTSSPGPPQETQYF; cdr3_nt: TGCACCAGCAGCCCGGGACCTCCTCAAGAGACCCAGTACTTC
d_call: TRBD1; cdr3_length: 17; v_call: TRBV2; j_call: TRBJ1-3; clone_size: .; cdr3_aa: CASSAPIKTGGRNTIYF; cdr3_nt: TGTGCCAGCAGTGCGCCCATCAAAACAGGGGGTAGAAACACCATATATTTT
d_call: TRBD1; cdr3_length: 14; v_call: TRBV2; j_call: TRBJ2-1; clone_size: .; cdr3_aa: CANNRDRYYNEQFF; cdr3_nt: TGTGCCAACAACCGGGACAGGTACTACAATGAGCAGTTCTTC
d_call: TRBD1; cdr3_length: 15; v_call: TRBV9; j_call: TRBJ1-4; clone_size: few; cdr3_aa: CASSFPGQSHEKLFF; cdr3_nt: TGTGCCAGCAGCTTCCCGGGACAGAGCCATGAAAAACTGTTTTTT
d_call: TRBD1; cdr3_length: 14; v_call: TRBV7-2; j_call: TRBJ2-5; clone_size: few; cdr3_aa: CASSSRTGMWTQYF; cdr3_nt: TGTGCCAGCAGCTCCCGGACAGGGATGTGGACCCAGTACTTC
d_call: TRBD1; cdr3_length: 14; v_call: TRBV5-1; j_call: TRBJ1-5; clone_size: few; cdr3_aa: CASSLQGIDQPQHF; cdr3_nt: TGCGCCAGCAGCTTACAGGGGATTGATCAGCCCCAGCATTTT
d_call: .; cdr3_length: 15; v_call: TRBV5-6; j_call: TRBJ1-2; clone_size: .; cdr3_aa: CASSSRMAELNGYTF; cdr3_nt: TGTGCCAGCAGCTCCCGGATGGCAGAACTAAATGGCTACACCTTC
d_call: TRBD2; cdr3_length: 13; v_call: TRBV9; j_call: TRBJ2-3; clone_size: .; cdr3_aa: CASSARGGSTQYF; cdr3_nt: TGTGCCAGCAGCGCCCGGGGGGGGTCTACGCAGTATTTT
d_call: TRBD2; cdr3_length: 16; v_call: TRBV7-9; j_call: TRBJ2-7; clone_size: few; cdr3_aa: CASSLGASGRNYEQYF; cdr3_nt: TGTGCCAGCAGCTTAGGAGCTAGCGGGAGGAACTACGAGCAGTACTTC
d_call: TRBD2; cdr3_length: 17; v_call: TRBV18; j_call: TRBJ2-7; clone_size: .; cdr3_aa: CASSPEVAGGWTYEQYF; cdr3_nt: TGTGCCAGCTCACCAGAGGTAGCGGGAGGTTGGACCTACGAGCAGTACTTC
d_call: TRBD1; cdr3_length: 14; v_call: TRBV28; j_call: TRBJ2-1; clone_size: .; cdr3_aa: CASSSGQVWDEQFF; cdr3_nt: TGTGCCAGCAGCTCCGGACAGGTATGGGATGAGCAGTTCTTC
d_call: .; cdr3_length: 14; v_call: TRBV5-1; j_call: TRBJ2-3; clone_size: few; cdr3_aa: CASSGGRLTDTQYF; cdr3_nt: TGCGCCAGCAGCGGGGGTAGGTTAACAGATACGCAGTATTTT
d_call: TRBD1; cdr3_length: 14; v_call: TRBV28; j_call: TRBJ2-7; clone_size: .; cdr3_aa: CASSLTGGFYEQYF; cdr3_nt: TGTGCCAGCAGTTTGACAGGGGGCTTCTACGAGCAGTACTTC
d_call: .; cdr3_length: 15; v_call: TRBV7-2; j_call: TRBJ2-7; clone_size: .; cdr3_aa: CASSLLGSASGEQYF; cdr3_nt: TGTGCCAGCAGCTTATTAGGTAGCGCGAGCGGCGAGCAGTACTTC
d_call: .; cdr3_length: 15; v_call: TRBV18; j_call: TRBJ2-6; clone_size: .; cdr3_aa: CASSPDVSGANVLTF; cdr3_nt: TGTGCCAGCTCACCTGATGTCTCTGGGGCCAACGTCCTGACTTTC